The TCR beta chain under discussion was sequenced for a study of blood T cell repertoires in COVID-19 (dated by TCRdb to about 2020). For the study in its entirety: Samples from collaborators originated in the United States, Italy and Spain and spanned both the acute and convalescent phases of COVID-19. The material from the prospective study consisted of cDNA or gDNA derived from T cells, B-cell-depleted T cells, or PBMCs. Deeply sampled blood TCRbeta repertoires from subjects exposed to, actively infected with, or recovered from COVID-19 were included in the dataset. The repertoires were released in a freely available public database meant as a resource for research on the immune response to SARS-CoV-2. The samples were drawn from two sources: the first 160 participants of the ongoing ImmuneRACE study, and 1,254 subjects contributed by 6 global collaborators. The sample metadata nearly always contained a de-identified subject ID, COVID-19 status, age in years and sex. Where available, HLA class I and class II types were taken from metadata supplied by the sample provider and were not determined by assay-based typing. Study-wide findings and limitations: The quantity of clinical and demographic metadata differed by source and by participant and was supplied without curation.

Whole blood was collected in K2EDTA tubes by collaborating institutions according to the institutions' own protocols. For TCRbeta analysis, collaborators shipped samples as frozen whole blood, isolated PBMCs, or DNA extracted from either of those sample types. The germline V gene provides CDR1 SGHDN and CDR2 FVKESK. V lost 4 bases and J lost 1 base; the stretch between them is 16 bases long. The CDR3 goes from the cysteine to the phenylalanine over 16 residues. The retained sequence is limited to the CDR3, 48 bases, with the frame set at the first base. TCRbeta CDR3 regions were amplified from genomic DNA by means of the immunoSEQ Assay, a bias-controlled multiplex PCR. In the paper's pipeline: The number of nucleated cells in each sample was estimated by amplification of reference gene primers within the assay. Sequence reads were collapsed and filtered to measure the absolute abundance of every unique TCRbeta CDR3 rearrangement. For each sample, productive Simpson clonality was calculated by taking the square root of Simpson's diversity index across productive rearrangements. Imported from immuneACCESS, the table was reduced by TCRdb to in-frame sequences with V and J called. These copies leave out some clones; in studies compared against another copy, an unresolved V gene accounts for under half, and the cause of the remainder is not known. V, J and clone size derive from that table, while D and trimming were established from the DNA sequence. In all, the sample holds 100,000 to 150,000 clones, and around nine tenths of those were seen once. Approximately 1.2% of the sample belongs to the ten largest clones.

On this clone: What this receptor recognizes is not known. There are no base qualities to consult, and no much larger clone falls within one base.

This clonotype was obtained from an elderly woman with acute or convalescent COVID-19. Sequences were obtained from peripheral blood. The rearrangement joined TRBV14 to TRBJ2-5; 5 matching bases give a weak D call of TRBD1. The CDR3 reads CASSPDRGLIQETQYF. The nucleotide sequence is given as TGTGCCAGCAGCCCAGATAGGGGATTGATCCAAGAGACCCAGTACTTC.